This T cell receptor (beta chain) was captured by sequencing in a study of blood T cell repertoires in COVID-19. About the study: Acute and convalescent COVID-19 samples came from the United States, Italy and Spain. T cells, B-cell-depleted T cells, or PBMCs supplied cDNA or gDNA.

Participants came from some 26 US areas, aged roughly 18 to 95 years. Cohort 3 recovered donors had two negative PCRs, clearance, or symptom resolution. TCRdb's copy holds only in-frame clones and misses some; the assay was immunoSEQ multiplex PCR. In the table there are approximately 490,000 clones, around nine tenths of which are singletons. CDR1 is MNHEY, CDR2 SVGAGI, per germline. The trim removed 4 bases at V and 5 bases at J, leaving 6 bases unmatched. This CDR3 contains 14 residues. This clonotype was sampled from a woman aged 55-69 years who had recovered from COVID-19. The gene calls are TRBV6-5 and TRBJ1-1, with TRBD1 matching over 8 bases. What was sequenced was PBMCs or T cells enriched from blood (not recorded which). CDR3 loop: CASSSTGAGTEAFF. CDR3 nucleotide sequence: TGTGCCAGCAGTTCGACAGGGGCGGGAACTGAAGCTTTCTTT.